The 20 T cell receptor beta chains listed next were all sequenced from one sample in a study of cytomegalovirus exposure and HLA in healthy donors. The study ran its PCR with 60 Vbeta and 13 Jbeta primers. Some clones are missing from TCRdb's copy, which holds only in-frame ones; the method was immunoSEQ multiplex PCR. The sample holds approximately 100,000 clones; around three quarters are singletons and the top ten take roughly 3.7%. Sequencing was performed on PBMCs. These TCRs come from a female donor in good health and CMV-seropositive.

The chain has TRBV6-1 and TRBJ1-2, with 9 bases matching TRBD1. In germline, CDR1 is MNHNS, CDR2 SASEGT. With 6 bases clipped from V and 6 bases from J, the junction kept 8 bases outside the gene matches. The CDR3 has 14 amino acids. The CDR3 DNA reads TGTGCCAGCAGAGAGACAGGGGGTGTTAATGGCTACACCTTC. Protein: CASRETGGVNGYTF.

The chain recombines TRBV5-4 with TRBJ1-1; 10 positions agree with TRBD1. The CDR3 loop spans 14 amino acids. J was trimmed by 4 bases and V by 5 bases; bases with no gene match: 5. Per the germline V gene, CDR1 is SGHNT and CDR2 is YYREEE (reference sequence). CDR3 bases: TGTGCCAGCAGACCGAGGACAGGGGGCACTGAAGCTTTCTTT. Its translation: CASRPRTGGTEAFF.

The CDR3 bases are TGTGCCAGCAGCTTAGCTTCGGGACTCACTCTGGTCGCGTATGGCTACACCTTC. It specifies CASSLASGLTLVAYGYTF. V and J are TRBV11-2 and TRBJ1-2, with D possibly matching TRBD1 (5 bases). Trimming stripped 1 base from V and 5 bases from J, with 23 bases between. Germline loops: CDR1 SGHAT, CDR2 FQNNGV. This CDR3 region has 18 residues.

Turning to this clone: Different DNA sequences within this sample yield the same CDR3. The chain links TRBV18 to TRBJ2-1; 9 bases fit TRBD1. CDR1 is KGHSH, CDR2 LQKENI, per germline. The CDR3 spans 15 residues. With V trimmed by 0 bases and J by 4 bases, 1 base remained unmatched. The CDR3 nucleotides are TGTGCCAGCTCACCACCGGGACAGGGTTACAATGAGCAGTTCTTC. Amino acids: CASSPPGQGYNEQFF.

The V call is TRBV10-3, the J call TRBJ1-6, with unresolved D. The germline CDR1 and CDR2 sequences are ENHRY and SYGVKD. The CDR3 has 12 amino acids. The germline V and J ends were trimmed by 0 bases and 13 bases, with 7 bases remaining between them. CDR3 sequence: CAISESPGPLHF. For the CDR3, the DNA is TGTGCCATCAGTGAGTCCCCCGGGCCCCTCCACTTT.

This rearrangement joins TRBV6-1 to TRBJ1-5, with D hard to call. The CDR3 is 12 amino acids. Germline CDR1 reads MNHNS; CDR2 reads SASEGT. The V gene lost 6 bases and the J gene lost 0 bases, with 3 bases spanning the gap. The CDR3 sequence is CASRYSNQPQHF. Here the CDR3 DNA reads TGTGCCAGCAGGTATAGCAATCAGCCCCAGCATTTT.

The chain links TRBV19 to TRBJ2-5, with 9 bases lining up with TRBD2. The V segment lost 4 bases and the J segment 5 bases; nucleotides outside the gene matches: 5. CDR3 length equals 14 residues. Germline CDR1 is LNHDA and CDR2 is SQIVND (reference sequence). For the CDR3, the DNA is TGTGCCAGTAGTAGCGGGAGGGCCGGGGAGACCCAGTACTTC. Translated: CASSSGRAGETQYF.

The chain is built from TRBV11-3 and TRBJ2-7; D is possibly TRBD1 (5 bases). Trimming cost V 5 bases and J 6 bases, with 14 bases left between them. Germline CDR1 SGHNT, CDR2 YENEEA. This CDR3 is built from 13 residues. Here the CDR3 DNA reads TGTGCCAGCAGCGCGGACATAGGTGGCGAGCAGTACTTC. Protein: CASSADIGGEQYF. The complete variable domain, with remaining parts taken from reference TRBV11-3 and TRBJ2-7, reads EAGVVQSPRYKIIEKKQPVAFWCNPISGHNTLYWYLQNLGQGPELLIRYENEEAVDDSQLPKDRFSAERLKGVDSTLKIQPAELGDSAVYLCASSADIGGEQYFGPGTRLTVT.

This clone was picked up one time. The chain combines TRBV6-6 with TRBJ1-2, with unresolved D. Germline loops: CDR1 MNHNY, CDR2 SVGAGI (reference sequence). The germline V and J ends were trimmed by 4 bases and 4 bases, with 13 bases remaining between them. The CDR3 is made up of 14 amino acids. CDR3 in DNA: TGTGCCAGCAGTTCGTCCAAAGAGGGCTATGGCTACACCTTC. Its protein product is CASSSSKEGYGYTF.

The rearrangement joins TRBV18 to TRBJ2-7; the D gene is possibly TRBD1 (5 bases). V was cut by 3 bases and J by 5 bases, with 17 bases left in between. Germline lookup yields CDR1 KGHSH and CDR2 LQKENI. The CDR3 contains 15 residues. CDR3 loop: CASSPTVQGYNEQYF. The CDR3 DNA reads as TGTGCCAGCTCACCGACAGTTCAGGGATACAACGAGCAGTACTTC.

V is TRBV6-5 and J is TRBJ1-1; D is uncertain. Trimming removed 0 bases from V and 5 bases from J, with 13 bases in between. The length of the CDR3 is 15 residues. In germline, CDR1 is MNHEY, CDR2 SVGAGI. Here the CDR3 DNA reads TGTGCCAGCAGTTACTCGGGCGGGTTGGGGACTGAAGCTTTCTTT. Amino acids: CASSYSGGLGTEAFF.

The J gene is TRBJ1-1, the V gene TRBV18, with D perhaps matching TRBD1 (6 bases). V was shortened by 4 bases and J by 3 bases, with 15 bases between the two germline ends. The CDR3 is 15 residues long. From germline, CDR1 is KGHSH and CDR2 LQKENI. The CDR3 spells CASSHREGLDTEAFF. Written as DNA, the CDR3 is TGTGCCAGCTCACACAGGGAAGGGCTGGACACTGAAGCTTTCTTT.

The J gene is TRBJ1-1, the V gene TRBV6-1, with D uncertain. V gave up 6 bases and J gave up 3 bases, with 17 bases separating them. The CDR3 consists of 15 residues. Germline V gene lookup returns CDR1 MNHNS and CDR2 SASEGT. The CDR3 is CASRQELAMDTEAFF. Here the CDR3 DNA reads TGTGCCAGCAGGCAAGAACTCGCAATGGACACTGAAGCTTTCTTT.

The chain is built from TRBV27 and TRBJ2-1, with TRBD2 identical over 10 bases. This CDR3 spans 17 amino acids. J lost 4 bases, V lost 3 bases, and 9 bases had no gene match. CDR1 is MNHEY and CDR2 is SMNVEV in the germline V gene (reference sequence). CDR3 protein: CASSFGSGGPSYNEQFF. The DNA for the CDR3 is TGTGCCAGCAGTTTTGGTAGCGGGGGGCCGTCTTACAATGAGCAGTTCTTC.

The table lists this clone with a few counts. The chain has TRBV19 and TRBJ2-2; 7 positions match TRBD1. The CDR3 has 15 residues. The V gene's germline CDR1 is LNHDA and CDR2 SQIVND (reference sequence). The V and J ends lost 5 bases and 6 bases, in that order; junction bases with no gene match: 9. CDR3 sequence (DNA): TGTGCCAGTAGTCTTGGGACAGCCCTGTCCGGGGAGCTGTTTTTT. Protein product: CASSLGTALSGELFF. Based on the CDR3 plus reference TRBV19 and TRBJ2-2, the full variable domain is DGGITQSPKYLFRKEGQNVTLSCEQNLNHDAMYWYRQDPGQGLRLIYYSQIVNDFQKGDIAEGYSVSREKKESFPLTVTSAQKNPTAFYLCASSLGTALSGELFFGEGSRLTVL.

The CDR3 DNA sequence: TGTGCCAGCAGTTCCCAACAGGGCTATGGCTACACCTTC. The encoded protein is CASSSQQGYGYTF. The chain couples TRBV27 to TRBJ1-2, with a weak D call TRBD1 (6 bases). The CDR3 contains 13 residues. Between the trimmed V and J ends, which lost 4 bases and 4 bases, there was a span of 10 bases. Germline CDR1 and CDR2: MNHEY and SMNVEV (reference sequence).

The gene calls are TRBV19 and TRBJ2-5; 13 bases agree with TRBD2. V dropped 5 bases and J dropped 10; count of bases not matched to a gene: 16. There are 17 residues in the CDR3. Germline V CDR1 and CDR2: LNHDA, SQIVND (reference sequence). The CDR3 region has the DNA TGTGCCAGTAGTCCGACCGGGACTAGCGGGGAAAGGGGTCGCCAGTACTTC. Translation gives CASSPTGTSGERGRQYF.

This clone was counted a few times. The V gene is TRBV7-2, the J gene TRBJ2-2, with a possible D match to TRBD1 (5 bases). The CDR3 totals 16 residues. Trimming cost V 5 bases and J 2 bases, with 15 bases left between them. The V gene's germline CDR1 is SGHTA and CDR2 FQGNSA. In DNA form, the CDR3 reads TGTGCCAGCAGCGGTGGGGCAACGAGAAACACCGGGGAGCTGTTTTTT. This translates into CASSGGATRNTGELFF.

The sample holds a few counts of this clone. The chain links TRBV5-1 to TRBJ1-2, with a weak D call TRBD1 (5 bases). Germline CDR1 is SGHRS and CDR2 is YFSETQ. The CDR3 covers 15 residues. Trimming shortened V by 0 bases and J by 0 bases, and 9 bases separated the two germline ends. The CDR3 region has the DNA TGCGCCAGCAGCTTGGGACAGAATCCTAACTATGGCTACACCTTC. It specifies CASSLGQNPNYGYTF.

The V and J genes are TRBV5-6 and TRBJ1-5, with 8 bases lining up with TRBD1. CDR3 length: 16 residues. V dropped 3 bases and J dropped 5; count of bases not matched to a gene: 10. Per the germline V gene, CDR1 is SGHDT and CDR2 is YYEEEE. The CDR3 loop reads CASSWSVAGGHQPQHF. For the CDR3, the DNA is TGTGCCAGCAGCTGGTCCGTGGCAGGGGGCCATCAGCCCCAGCATTTT.